The 4 T cell receptor beta chains given below trace back to one sample, sequenced in a study of blood T cell repertoires in COVID-19. This table comes from immunoSEQ multiplex PCR, and its TCRdb copy is limited to in-frame clones, with some not included. The data hold approximately 150,000 clones, with approximately 80% observed a single time. Sequenced material: peripheral blood. These receptors all come from a man aged 70-80 years who had recovered from COVID-19.

There are a few counts of this clone. This chain joins TRBV9 and TRBJ2-2; the match to TRBD2 covers 10 bases. Trimming cost V 3 bases and J 6 bases; bases outside gene matches: 17. Germline CDR1 is SGDLS and CDR2 is YYNGEE. The length of the CDR3 is 19 residues. The CDR3 reads CASSGPSGRAEKGAGELFF. The CDR3 nucleotides read TGTGCCAGCAGCGGCCCCAGCGGGAGGGCCGAGAAAGGGGCCGGGGAGCTGTTTTTT. Full variable domain (rest looked up from reference TRBV9 and TRBJ2-2): DSGVTQTPKHLITATGQRVTLRCSPRSGDLSVYWYQQSLDQGLQFLIQYYNGEERAKGNILERFSAQQFPDLHSELNLSSLELGDSALYFCASSGPSGRAEKGAGELFFGEGSRLTVL.

V is TRBV28 and J is TRBJ1-2; 9 nucleotides align to TRBD1. The CDR3 has 13 residues. The V gene end was trimmed by 7 bases and the J gene end by 8 bases; junction bases not matched to a gene: 8. The V gene's germline CDR1 is MDHEN and CDR2 SYDVKM. CDR3 DNA: TGTGCCAGCACCTACAGGGGGCTCGACGGCTACACCTTC. It yields the protein CASTYRGLDGYTF.

The chain joins TRBV4-1 to TRBJ2-3, with TRBD2 matching 8 bases. The CDR3 extends over 15 amino acids. With 5 bases clipped from V and 0 bases from J, the junction kept 4 bases outside the gene matches. The germline V gene has CDR1 MGHRA and CDR2 YSYEKL. The CDR3 DNA follows: TGCGCCAGCAGCAGGGCGGGAGGAAGCACAGATACGCAGTATTTT. Translating it yields CASSRAGGSTDTQYF.

The sample holds a few counts of this clone. V is TRBV10-3 and J is TRBJ2-5; 7 positions match TRBD2. J was trimmed by 3 bases and V by 5 bases; bases with no gene match: 3. Germline lookup yields CDR1 ENHRY and CDR2 SYGVKD. CDR3 length: 13 residues. The CDR3 is CAISTSAKETQYF. The CDR3 nucleotides read TGTGCCATCAGTACTAGCGCGAAAGAGACCCAGTACTTC.